This T cell receptor beta chain was sequenced in a study of early T cells in non-severe SARS-CoV-2 infection. Germline trimming cut 8 bases from V and 9 bases from J; bases unmatched to any gene: 7. This CDR3 contains 11 residues. Germline CDR1 SNHLY, CDR2 FYNNEI. At least ten counts were recorded for this clonotype. TCRdb used MiXCR to reprocess the 5' RACE reads, holding one entry per CDR3 protein. The sample yields some 80,000 distinct CDR3 sequences, roughly an eighth seen once. This rearrangement joins TRBV2 to TRBJ2-7, with 7 bases matching TRBD1. This sequence originates from an adult who was a healthcare worker with PCR-confirmed SARS-CoV-2 infection or an uninfected control (not recorded which). Sequencing was carried out using whole blood. The CDR3 nucleotides are TGTGCCAGCCTACAGGGGTTTGTGCAGTACTTC. It codes for CASLQGFVQYF.